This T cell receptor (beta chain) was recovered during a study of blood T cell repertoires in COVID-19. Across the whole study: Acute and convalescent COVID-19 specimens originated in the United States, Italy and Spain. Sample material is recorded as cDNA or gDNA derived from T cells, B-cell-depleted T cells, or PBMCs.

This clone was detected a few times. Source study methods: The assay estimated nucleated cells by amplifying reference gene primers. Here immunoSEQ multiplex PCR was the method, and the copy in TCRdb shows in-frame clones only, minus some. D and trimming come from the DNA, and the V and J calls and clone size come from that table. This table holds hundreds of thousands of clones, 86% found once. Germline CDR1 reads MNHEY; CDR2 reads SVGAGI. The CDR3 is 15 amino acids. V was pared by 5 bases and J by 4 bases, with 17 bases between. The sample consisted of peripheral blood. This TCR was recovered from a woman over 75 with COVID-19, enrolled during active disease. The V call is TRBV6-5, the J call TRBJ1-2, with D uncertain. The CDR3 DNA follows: TGTGCCAGCAGTCCCGACATCGACCCTTTCTATGGCTACACCTTC. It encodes CASSPDIDPFYGYTF.